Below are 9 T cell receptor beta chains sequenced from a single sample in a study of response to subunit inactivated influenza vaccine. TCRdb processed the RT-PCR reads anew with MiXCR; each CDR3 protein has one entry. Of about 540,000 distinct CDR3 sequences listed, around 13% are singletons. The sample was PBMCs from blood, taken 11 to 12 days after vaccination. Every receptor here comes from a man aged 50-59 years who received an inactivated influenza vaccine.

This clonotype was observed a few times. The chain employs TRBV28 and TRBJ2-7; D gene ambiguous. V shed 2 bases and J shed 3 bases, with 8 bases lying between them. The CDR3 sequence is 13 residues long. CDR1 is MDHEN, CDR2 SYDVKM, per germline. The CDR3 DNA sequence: TGTGCCAGCAGTTTAACAGTCTTCTACGAGCAGTACTTC. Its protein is CASSLTVFYEQYF.

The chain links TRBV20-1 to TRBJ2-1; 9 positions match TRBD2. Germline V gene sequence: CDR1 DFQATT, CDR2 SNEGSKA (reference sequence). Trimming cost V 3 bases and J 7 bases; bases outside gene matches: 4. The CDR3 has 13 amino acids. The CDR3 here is CSASSGSFNEQFF. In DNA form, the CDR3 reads TGCAGTGCTAGTAGCGGGAGTTTTAATGAGCAGTTCTTC.

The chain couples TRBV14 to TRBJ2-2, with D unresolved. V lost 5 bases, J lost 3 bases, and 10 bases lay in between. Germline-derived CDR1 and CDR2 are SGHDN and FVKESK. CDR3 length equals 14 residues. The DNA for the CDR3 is TGTGCCAGCAGCAAGAAATTTTACACCGGGGAGCTGTTTTTT. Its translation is CASSKKFYTGELFF.

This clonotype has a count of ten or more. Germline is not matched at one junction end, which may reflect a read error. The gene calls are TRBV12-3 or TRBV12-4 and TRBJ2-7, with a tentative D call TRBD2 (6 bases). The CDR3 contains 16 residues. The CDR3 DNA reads TGTGCCAGCAGTCCGACCGGCCCCCGACTAGGTACTGGTATGAACTTC. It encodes CASSPTGPRLGTGMNF.

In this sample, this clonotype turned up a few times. Here the CDR3 reads CASSQGRDLTDTQYF. The CDR3 DNA sequence: TGCGCCAGCAGCCAAGGCCGAGACCTCACAGATACGCAGTATTTT. The chain recombines TRBV4-1 with TRBJ2-3; no definite D call. The V end was cut by 1 base, the J end by 2 bases, with 10 bases between. The germline gives CDR1 MGHRA, CDR2 YSYEKL. CDR3 length equals 15 residues.

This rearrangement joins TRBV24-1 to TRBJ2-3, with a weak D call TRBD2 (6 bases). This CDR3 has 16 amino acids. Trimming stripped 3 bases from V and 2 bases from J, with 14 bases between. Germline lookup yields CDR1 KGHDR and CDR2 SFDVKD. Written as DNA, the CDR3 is TGTGCCACCAGTGATCCCTCGGAGGGGATCACAGATACGCAGTATTTT. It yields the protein CATSDPSEGITDTQYF.

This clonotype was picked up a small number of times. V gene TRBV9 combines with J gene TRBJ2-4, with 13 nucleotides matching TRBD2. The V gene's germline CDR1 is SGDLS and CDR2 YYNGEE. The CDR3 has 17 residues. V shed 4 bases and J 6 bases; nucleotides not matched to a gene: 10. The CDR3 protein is CASSLGLAGAFGNIQYF. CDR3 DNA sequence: TGTGCCAGCAGCTTAGGACTAGCGGGAGCTTTCGGAAACATTCAGTACTTC. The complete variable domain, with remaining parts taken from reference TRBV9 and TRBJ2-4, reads DSGVTQTPKHLITATGQRVTLRCSPRSGDLSVYWYQQSLDQGLQFLIQYYNGEERAKGNILERFSAQQFPDLHSELNLSSLELGDSALYFCASSLGLAGAFGNIQYFGAGTRLSVL.

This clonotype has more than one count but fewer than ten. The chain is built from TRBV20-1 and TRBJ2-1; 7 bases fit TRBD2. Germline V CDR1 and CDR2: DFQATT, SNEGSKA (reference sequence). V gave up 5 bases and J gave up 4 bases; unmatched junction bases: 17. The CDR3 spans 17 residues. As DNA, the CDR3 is TGCAGTGCTCCCAAAATCTGGGCGGGAGTGGGGTACAATGAGCAGTTCTTC. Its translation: CSAPKIWAGVGYNEQFF.

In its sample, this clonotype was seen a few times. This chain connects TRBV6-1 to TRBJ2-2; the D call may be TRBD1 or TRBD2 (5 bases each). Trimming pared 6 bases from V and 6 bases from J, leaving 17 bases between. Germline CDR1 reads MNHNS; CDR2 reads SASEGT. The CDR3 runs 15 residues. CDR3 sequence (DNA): TGTGCCAGCAGCCCCGACGGGGCCATCGCCGGGGAGCTGTTTTTT. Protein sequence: CASSPDGAIAGELFF.